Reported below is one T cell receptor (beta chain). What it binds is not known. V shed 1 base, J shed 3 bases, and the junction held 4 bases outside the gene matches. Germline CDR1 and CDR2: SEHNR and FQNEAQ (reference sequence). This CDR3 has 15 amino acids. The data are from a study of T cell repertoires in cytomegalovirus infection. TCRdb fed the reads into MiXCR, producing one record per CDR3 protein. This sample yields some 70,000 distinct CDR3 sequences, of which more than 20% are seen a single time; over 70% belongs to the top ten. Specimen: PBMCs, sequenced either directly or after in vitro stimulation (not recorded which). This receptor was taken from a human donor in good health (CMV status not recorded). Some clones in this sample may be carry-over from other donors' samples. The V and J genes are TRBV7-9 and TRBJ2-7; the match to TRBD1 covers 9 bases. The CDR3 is CASSLVGQGIYEQYF. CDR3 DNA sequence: TGTGCCAGCAGCTTAGTGGGACAGGGTATCTACGAGCAGTACTTC.